Listed below are T cell receptor beta chains from one sample, sequenced in a study of T cells after yellow fever vaccination. Via MiXCR, TCRdb re-called the 5' RACE reads, giving one row per CDR3 protein. The data contain around 600,000 distinct CDR3 sequences, 9% to 15% of them singletons. Sequenced material: PBMCs, taken on the day of the yellow fever booster vaccination. The receptors stem from a man aged 30 to 45 who received the YFV17D yellow fever vaccine. The CDR3 runs from the conserved cysteine through the conserved F or W. A D gene is named only where the DNA matches it firmly. Clone sizes are given selectively: once, few, many, or a class where the clone is expanded.

.	TRBV6-1	TRBJ1-4	few	CASKGVAATNEKLFF	TGTGCCAGCAAGGGGGTGGCAGCAACTAATGAAAAACTGTTTTTT
.	TRBV7-9	TRBJ1-2	few	CASSSGWLEERVIYF	TGTGCCAGCAGCTCTGGGTGGTTGGAGGAACGGGTGATATACTTC
TRBD1	TRBV20-1	TRBJ2-3	few	CSAKTGLSTDTQYF	TGCAGTGCCAAGACAGGGTTAAGCACAGATACGCAGTATTTT
TRBD2	TRBV11-2	TRBJ2-7	few	CASSQRLAGGDEQYF	TGTGCCAGCAGCCAAAGACTAGCGGGAGGTGACGAGCAGTACTTC
TRBD2	TRBV6-2/TRBV6-3	TRBJ2-7	few	CASNGASGRREQYF	TGTGCCAGCAATGGGGCTAGCGGGAGACGTGAGCAGTACTTC
.	TRBV4-3	TRBJ2-5	few	CASSQDRGTQETQYF	TGCGCCAGCAGCCAAGATCGAGGCACTCAAGAGACCCAGTACTTC
.	TRBV6-2/TRBV6-3	TRBJ2-7	few	CASRPAGTSLSEQYF	TGTGCCAGCAGACCTGCCGGGACATCCCTCTCCGAGCAGTACTTC
.	TRBV4-3	TRBJ2-1	few	CASRSSASSYNEQFF	TGCGCCAGCAGGAGCAGCGCCAGCTCCTACAATGAGCAGTTCTTC
.	TRBV5-1	TRBJ1-3	few	CASSPALLGNTIYF	TGCGCCAGCAGCCCGGCCCTCCTGGGAAACACCATATATTTT
.	TRBV5-1	TRBJ1-1	few	CASSLPQTNTEAFF	TGCGCCAGCAGCTTGCCGCAGACGAACACTGAAGCTTTCTTT
TRBD1	TRBV28	TRBJ1-1	.	CASRTGQGLNTEAFF	TGTGCCAGCAGAACGGGACAGGGGCTGAACACTGAAGCTTTCTTT
.	TRBV5-4	TRBJ2-7	.	CASGTGGNREQYF	TGTGCCAGCGGGACCGGGGGAAACCGAGAGCAGTACTTC
TRBD1	TRBV12-3/TRBV12-4	TRBJ2-7	few	CASSRRGSDRSYEQYF	TGTGCCAGCAGTCGCAGAGGATCGGACAGGAGCTACGAGCAGTACTTC
TRBD1	TRBV7-2	TRBJ2-7	few	CASSRTGTGVYEQYF	TGTGCCAGCAGCCGAACCGGGACAGGGGTCTACGAGCAGTACTTC
.	TRBV7-9	TRBJ1-1	few	CASNVGGQGGTEAFF	TGTGCCAGCAACGTCGGGGGGCAAGGAGGGACTGAAGCTTTCTTT
TRBD2	TRBV5-4	TRBJ2-5	.	CASSLRLAGVETQYF	TGTGCCAGCAGCTTGAGACTAGCGGGAGTCGAGACCCAGTACTTC
TRBD2	TRBV7-2	TRBJ2-1	.	CASSWTSGTSSNEQFF	TGTGCCAGCAGCTGGACTAGCGGGACCTCTAGCAATGAGCAGTTCTTC
.	TRBV6-2/TRBV6-3	TRBJ2-1	few	CASRSSMHEQFF	TGTGCCAGCAGGTCTAGCATGCATGAGCAGTTCTTC
.	TRBV6-6	TRBJ2-7	.	CATSQGGSYEQYF	TGTGCCACCTCACAGGGAGGCTCCTACGAGCAGTACTTC
TRBD1	TRBV9	TRBJ2-6	few	CASSVDRGSGANVLTF	TGTGCCAGCAGCGTAGACAGGGGCTCTGGGGCCAACGTCCTGACTTTC
TRBD2	TRBV20-1	TRBJ2-7	.	CCARVSSSGRIAEQYF	TGCTGTGCTAGAGTCTCCTCTAGCGGCAGAATCGCCGAGCAGTACTTC
.	TRBV7-6	TRBJ2-5	few	CASSLTLSPETQYF	TGTGCCAGCAGCTTAACACTTAGTCCTGAGACCCAGTACTTC
TRBD1	TRBV12-3/TRBV12-4	TRBJ2-7	few	CASSSSTGPYEQYF	TGTGCCAGCAGTTCCTCGACAGGGCCCTACGAGCAGTACTTC
.	TRBV12-3/TRBV12-4	TRBJ2-3	.	CASSFMFADTQYF	TGTGCCAGCAGTTTTATGTTTGCAGATACGCAGTATTTT
TRBD1	TRBV7-2	TRBJ2-3	many	CASSTGTGSDTQYF	TGTGCCAGCAGCACCGGGACAGGGTCCGATACGCAGTATTTT
TRBD1	TRBV7-6	TRBJ2-7	many	CASSLDDRGYEQYF	TGTGCCAGCAGCTTAGACGACAGGGGCTACGAGCAGTACTTC
TRBD1	TRBV29-1	TRBJ2-7	.	CSVEDQGDLSYYEQYF	TGCAGCGTTGAAGATCAGGGGGACCTAAGCTACTACGAGCAGTACTTC
.	TRBV20-1	TRBJ2-1	.	CCARDFRGARGSYNEQFF	TGCTGTGCTAGAGATTTTAGAGGAGCGCGAGGTTCCTACAATGAGCAGTTCTTC
TRBD2	TRBV19	TRBJ2-2	few	CASILAGAHTGELFF	TGTGCCAGCATACTAGCGGGAGCTCACACCGGGGAGCTGTTTTTT
.	TRBV6-6	TRBJ2-1	many	CASSFRSEQFF	TGTGCCAGCAGTTTCAGGAGTGAGCAGTTCTTC
.	TRBV12-3/TRBV12-4	TRBJ1-4	few	CASSATGPNEKLFF	TGTGCCAGCAGCGCGACAGGCCCTAATGAAAAACTGTTTTTT
TRBD2	TRBV5-5	TRBJ2-1	few	CASSLGLAAFSYNEQFF	TGTGCCAGCAGCTTGGGACTAGCGGCCTTTTCCTACAATGAGCAGTTCTTC
.	TRBV4-3	TRBJ1-5	.	CASSQDIINTNQPQHF	TGCGCCAGCAGCCAAGACATCATTAATACCAATCAGCCCCAGCATTTT
.	TRBV6-2/TRBV6-3	TRBJ1-2	few	CAIKAHQVGTRHYGYTF	TGTGCCATCAAAGCCCACCAGGTCGGGACCCGACATTATGGCTACACCTTC
.	TRBV20-1	TRBJ2-2	few	CSARDPPGELFF	TGCAGTGCTAGAGATCCTCCCGGGGAGCTGTTTTTT
.	TRBV19	TRBJ2-3	many	CASNPYLYTDTQYF	TGTGCCAGTAATCCATACCTATACACAGATACGCAGTATTTT
TRBD1	TRBV4-2	TRBJ2-2	.	CASSQHRDRVVTGELFF	TGTGCCAGCAGCCAACACCGGGACAGGGTTGTCACCGGGGAGCTGTTTTTT
.	TRBV29-1	TRBJ2-4	many	CSVGGLAKNIQYF	TGCAGCGTTGGAGGTCTCGCCAAAAACATTCAGTACTTC
.	TRBV6-2/TRBV6-3	TRBJ2-7	few	CASSYVFSYEQYF	TGTGCCAGCAGTTACGTCTTCAGTTACGAGCAGTACTTC
.	TRBV6-2/TRBV6-3	TRBJ2-5	.	CASSWDTTAEFETQYF	TGTGCCAGCAGTTGGGACACAACCGCTGAATTTGAGACCCAGTACTTC
.	TRBV12-3/TRBV12-4	TRBJ2-7	many	CASGSPEQYF	TGTGCCAGCGGTAGCCCCGAGCAGTACTTC
TRBD2	TRBV7-7	TRBJ2-5	many	CASSLGTSQETQYF	TGTGCCAGCAGCTTGGGGACTAGTCAAGAGACCCAGTACTTC
TRBD2	TRBV18	TRBJ2-3	few	CASSPFGLAGGTDTQYF	TGTGCCAGCTCACCTTTCGGACTAGCGGGAGGTACAGATACGCAGTATTTT
.	TRBV30	TRBJ2-2	few	CAWSVSTNTGELFF	TGTGCCTGGAGTGTTTCCACAAACACCGGGGAGCTGTTTTTT
.	TRBV18	TRBJ2-1	.	CASSPPPTANEQFF	TGTGCCAGCTCACCACCCCCGACGGCAAATGAGCAGTTCTTC
TRBD1	TRBV4-3	TRBJ2-3	.	CASSHGTGGTDTQYF	TGCGCCAGCAGCCATGGTACAGGGGGGACAGATACGCAGTATTTT
.	TRBV5-6	TRBJ2-4	few	CASRAGQNIQYF	TGTGCCAGCAGAGCTGGACAAAACATTCAGTACTTC
.	TRBV29-1	TRBJ2-2	.	CSVSDWTGELFF	TGCAGCGTAAGCGACTGGACCGGGGAGCTGTTTTTT
TRBD1	TRBV7-9	TRBJ1-1	few	CASSHRTGGIEAFF	TGTGCCAGCAGCCATCGGACAGGGGGTATTGAAGCTTTCTTT
TRBD1	TRBV7-8	TRBJ2-5	few	CASTLVDRGRPQETQYF	TGTGCCAGCACTTTAGTCGACAGGGGGCGCCCTCAAGAGACCCAGTACTTC
TRBD2	TRBV2	TRBJ2-2	many	CASRRTSGTGELFF	TGTGCCAGCAGAAGGACTAGCGGGACAGGGGAGCTGTTTTTT
TRBD1	TRBV29-1	TRBJ1-1	few	CSAGGLLNTEAFF	TGCAGCGCAGGGGGACTCCTGAACACTGAAGCTTTCTTT
.	TRBV28	TRBJ1-1	many	CASSLAPLATEAFF	TGTGCCAGCAGTTTGGCCCCTTTGGCCACTGAAGCTTTCTTT
TRBD2	TRBV5-4	TRBJ2-5	few	CASSLAGRPYQETQYF	TGTGCCAGCAGCTTAGCCGGGAGGCCGTACCAAGAGACCCAGTACTTC
.	TRBV4-3	TRBJ2-5	.	CASSQEGRWAGKETQYF	TGCGCCAGCAGCCAAGAGGGTCGCTGGGCGGGGAAAGAGACCCAGTACTTC
TRBD1	TRBV25-1	TRBJ1-5	.	CASSAATPGQGTQPQHF	TGTGCCAGCAGTGCCGCCACTCCGGGACAGGGGACTCAGCCCCAGCATTTT
TRBD1	TRBV5-1	TRBJ2-3	many	CASSRDSSTDTQYF	TGCGCCAGCAGCCGGGACAGCAGCACAGATACGCAGTATTTT
TRBD2	TRBV20-1	TRBJ2-3	.	CSATTGLAGGRDTQYF	TGCAGTGCTACCACGGGACTAGCGGGAGGAAGAGATACGCAGTATTTT
TRBD1	TRBV27	TRBJ2-1	.	CASSLEGGYEQFF	TGTGCCAGCAGTTTAGAAGGGGGCTATGAGCAGTTCTTC